The next 25 T cell receptor beta chains were all read from a single sample in a study of T cell therapy after organ transplantation. Antigens for these TCRs are unknown. TCRdb's copy holds only in-frame clones and misses some; the assay was immunoSEQ multiplex PCR. The sample consists of 45,000 to 50,000 clones, about 95% of them appearing once. Sequencing was performed on CD8+ T cells from blood, taken before autologous CMV-specific T cell therapy. Receptor source: a human patient who had received a solid organ transplant and had CMV disease.

The chain couples TRBV29-1 to TRBJ2-7; D could derive from TRBD1 or TRBD2 (7 bases each). This CDR3 has 13 amino acids. Germline values: CDR1 SQVTM, CDR2 ANQGSEA. Trimming removed 4 bases from V and 3 bases from J, with 13 bases in between. The CDR3 DNA follows: TGCAGCGTTGTGGGGGGGACAGACTACGAGCAGTACTTC. As protein: CSVVGGTDYEQYF.

The chain couples TRBV19 to TRBJ1-2; no firm D call. Between the trimmed V and J ends, which lost 7 bases and 2 bases, there was a span of 20 bases. Germline CDR1 and CDR2: LNHDA and SQIVND (reference sequence). The CDR3 length is 16 residues. The CDR3 nucleotides are TGTGCCAGTACTCCGGGGATTGGGAGCGTAAACTATGGCTACACCTTC. Protein product: CASTPGIGSVNYGYTF. The full variable domain, with the rest looked up from reference TRBV19 and TRBJ1-2, is DGGITQSPKYLFRKEGQNVTLSCEQNLNHDAMYWYRQDPGQGLRLIYYSQIVNDFQKGDIAEGYSVSREKKESFPLTVTSAQKNPTAFYLCASTPGIGSVNYGYTFGSGTRLTVV.

The chain has TRBV7-2 and TRBJ1-5; D call uncertain. Germline loops: CDR1 SGHTA, CDR2 FQGNSA. The CDR3 covers 15 residues. V dropped 2 bases and J dropped 8 bases, with 16 bases sitting between them. The CDR3 region has the DNA TGTGCCAGCAGCTTAATGGCTAGCCTGGGTAAGCCCCAGCATTTT. It encodes CASSLMASLGKPQHF.

This chain connects TRBV4-1 to TRBJ2-2, with D possibly matching TRBD2 (7 bases). Trimming pared 4 bases from V and 0 bases from J, leaving 12 bases between. The CDR3 runs to 16 residues. Per germline, CDR1 MGHRA and CDR2 YSYEKL. The CDR3 DNA is TGCGCCAGCAGCCCTAGGGGGGGGACGAACACCGGGGAGCTGTTTTTT. Amino acids: CASSPRGGTNTGELFF.

V is TRBV11-3 and J is TRBJ2-1, with 7 bases identical to TRBD2. The CDR3 has 13 amino acids. V shed 1 base and J 16 bases; nucleotides not matched to a gene: 10. Looked up from germline, CDR1 is SGHNT and CDR2 is YENEEA. The CDR3 coding sequence is TGTGCCAGCAGCTTAGGGGTGGCGGGGGTTACATTCTTC. Its protein product is CASSLGVAGVTFF.

The gene calls are TRBV30 and TRBJ2-7; 7 bases align to TRBD2. Germline V gene sequence: CDR1 GTSNPN, CDR2 SVGIG (reference sequence). The CDR3 is made up of 14 amino acids. Trimming removed 4 bases from V and 0 bases from J; junction bases left unmatched: 6. CDR3 in DNA: TGTGCCTGGAACGTAGCGGGTTCCTCCTACGAGCAGTACTTC. Translation gives CAWNVAGSSYEQYF.

The V and J genes are TRBV18 and TRBJ2-1; 13 nucleotides match TRBD2. Germline V gene data show CDR1 as KGHSH and CDR2 as LQKENI. The CDR3 is 16 amino acids. The V and J ends lost 5 bases and 5 bases, in that order; junction bases with no gene match: 6. CDR3 sequence reads: CASSSRTSGSDNEQFF. For the CDR3, the DNA is TGTGCCAGCTCATCGCGGACTAGCGGGAGTGACAATGAGCAGTTCTTC.

The rearrangement links TRBV5-1 to TRBJ1-5, with D unclear. Per germline, CDR1 SGHRS and CDR2 YFSETQ. The CDR3 runs 13 residues. Trimming took off 5 bases at V and 6 bases at J, with 12 bases between the two ends. Written as DNA, the CDR3 is TGCGCCAGCAGTTGGACTTGGGGTCAGCCCCAGCATTTT. This gives the protein CASSWTWGQPQHF.

The chain links TRBV4-3 to TRBJ1-2, with D possibly TRBD1 on 5 matching bases. The CDR3 sequence is 16 residues long. V was cut by 0 bases and J by 4 bases, with 15 bases left in between. The V gene's germline CDR1 is LGHNA and CDR2 YSLEER. For the CDR3, the DNA is TGCGCCAGCAGCCAAGATCGTTTGCGGGGCGGCTATGGCTACACCTTC. Its translation: CASSQDRLRGGYGYTF.

In its sample, this clone was seen once. The chain links TRBV19 to TRBJ1-1; D may be TRBD1 (5 bases). The CDR3 consists of 11 residues. V was cut by 7 bases and J by 4 bases, with 7 bases left in between. CDR1 LNHDA and CDR2 SQIVND come from the germline V gene (reference sequence). In nucleotides, the CDR3 is TGTGCCAGTACAGGGAGCACTGAAGCTTTCTTT. Its translation: CASTGSTEAFF.

The chain uses TRBV4-3 and TRBJ2-6, with 10 bases aligning to TRBD2. This CDR3 has 18 amino acids. The junction had 4 bases not matched to a gene; V was cut back by 1 base and J by 1 base. Germline CDR1 and CDR2: LGHNA and YSLEER. The CDR3 here is CASSQGSGGVSGANVLTF. CDR3 in DNA: TGCGCCAGCAGCCAAGGGAGCGGGGGGGTTTCTGGGGCCAACGTCCTGACTTTC.

V is TRBV29-1 and J is TRBJ2-2; 9 bases fit TRBD2. CDR3 size: 16 residues. The germline V gene has CDR1 SQVTM and CDR2 ANQGSEA. V was clipped by 7 bases and J by 1 base; unmatched bases: 10. The CDR3 loop reads CSAGMGLAENTGELFF. For the CDR3, the DNA is TGCAGCGCCGGAATGGGACTAGCTGAGAACACCGGGGAGCTGTTTTTT.

The CDR3 coding sequence is TGTGCCAGCAGCTTAGAAGGGTTCGAGCAGTACTTC. Amino acids: CASSLEGFEQYF. The chain is built from TRBV7-2 and TRBJ2-7; no firm D call. V lost 1 base and J 6 bases, leaving 7 bases between the germline ends. The CDR3 has 12 residues. Germline V gene sequence: CDR1 SGHTA, CDR2 FQGNSA.

The CDR3 DNA reads as TGTGCCAGCAGCCAAGTCCTTAGGGACGACTACGAGCAGTACTTC. Translation gives CASSQVLRDDYEQYF. This chain uses TRBV4-2 with TRBJ2-7; possibly TRBD1 or TRBD2 for D (5 bases each). The germline V and J ends were trimmed by 1 base and 3 bases, with 13 bases remaining between them. This CDR3 comprises 15 residues. The germline V gene has CDR1 LGHNA and CDR2 YNFKEQ.

This chain connects TRBV6-5 to TRBJ1-1; D gene ambiguous. The germline V gene encodes CDR1 MNHEY and CDR2 SVGAGI. The CDR3 length is 15 residues. Trimming pared 6 bases from V and 3 bases from J, leaving 17 bases between. The CDR3, as DNA: TGTGCCAGCAGCCCCGTATTATACCCGGACACTGAAGCTTTCTTT. Translated: CASSPVLYPDTEAFF.

J is TRBJ2-1 and V is TRBV7-9; no reliable D call. Trimming pared 3 bases from V and 6 bases from J, leaving 9 bases between. The CDR3 runs to 13 residues. Germline CDR1 SEHNR, CDR2 FQNEAQ (reference sequence). The CDR3 spells CASSFRSTNEQFF. In DNA, the CDR3 is TGTGCCAGCAGCTTCAGGTCGACCAATGAGCAGTTCTTC.

This rearrangement joins TRBV11-2 to TRBJ2-7, with D unresolved. The germline gives CDR1 SGHAT, CDR2 FQNNGV. Trimming removed 2 bases at V and 8 bases at J, with 10 bases between. This CDR3 spans 12 amino acids. The CDR3 spells CASSLQPTKQYF. The CDR3, as DNA: TGTGCCAGCAGCTTACAACCGACAAAGCAGTACTTC. The full variable domain, with the rest looked up from reference TRBV11-2 and TRBJ2-7, is EAGVAQSPRYKIIEKRQSVAFWCNPISGHATLYWYQQILGQGPKLLIQFQNNGVVDDSQLPKDRFSAERLKGVDSTLKIQPAKLEDSAVYLCASSLQPTKQYFGPGTRLTVT.

Comment on this clone: Other nucleotide sequences in the sample specify the same CDR3. V usage is TRBV7-6 and J usage is TRBJ1-1; a possible D gene is TRBD1 (6 bases). V gave up 5 bases and J gave up 11 bases, with 18 bases separating them. This CDR3 contains 13 residues. Per the germline V gene, CDR1 is SGHVS and CDR2 is FNYEAQ. CDR3 region: CASSPGAGNEAFF. CDR3 nucleotides: TGTGCCAGCAGCCCAGGGGCGGGAAATGAGGCTTTCTTT.

This clone occurred once. The J gene is TRBJ1-1, the V gene TRBV5-1; the D gene is possibly TRBD1 (6 bases). The germline V gene has CDR1 SGHRS and CDR2 YFSETQ. This CDR3 spans 17 amino acids. Trimming removed 4 bases from V and 1 base from J, with 20 bases in between. The CDR3 nucleotides are TGCGCCAGCAGCCCCACGAGGGGGGGCGCAGGGAACACTGAAGCTTTCTTT. It specifies CASSPTRGGAGNTEAFF.

This clone has a single count. The chain recombines TRBV5-6 with TRBJ1-6, with 10 bases lining up with TRBD1. Losses at the gene ends were 4 bases for V and 10 bases for J; bases not matched to a gene: 5. The CDR3 is 14 residues long. Germline CDR1 reads SGHDT; CDR2 reads YYEEEE. This chain's CDR3 is CASSPGTGVSPLHF. The CDR3 DNA sequence: TGTGCCAGCAGCCCTGGGACAGGGGTATCACCCCTCCACTTT.

V is TRBV27 and J is TRBJ1-1; D may be TRBD1 (5 bases). This CDR3 has 14 amino acids. Trimming removed 3 bases from V and 1 base from J, with 9 bases in between. Per germline, CDR1 MNHEY and CDR2 SMNVEV (reference sequence). The CDR3 DNA reads as TGTGCCAGCAGTTTTGCAGGGCGGAACACTGAAGCTTTCTTT. Its translation: CASSFAGRNTEAFF.

This clone was picked up one time. This chain uses TRBV15 with TRBJ2-3; D gene uncertain. V was clipped by 8 bases and J by 3 bases, with 15 bases between them. Germline lookup yields CDR1 LNHNV and CDR2 YYDKDF (reference sequence). This CDR3 comprises 14 residues. The CDR3 DNA is TGTGCCACCCGGTCAGTTACCACAACAGATACGCAGTATTTT. Protein: CATRSVTTTDTQYF.

This clone was counted only a few times. The V and J genes are TRBV27 and TRBJ1-5; a weak D match, TRBD1 (6 bases). Trimming removed 3 bases at V and 4 bases at J, with 10 bases between. The CDR3 totals 14 residues. CDR1 is MNHEY and CDR2 is SMNVEV in the germline V gene (reference sequence). The CDR3 DNA reads TGTGCCAGCAGTTTTGGACAGCCGAATCAGCCCCAGCATTTT. Its translation: CASSFGQPNQPQHF.

This clone came up once. The genes are TRBV2 and TRBJ2-7; D may be TRBD1 (6 bases). The CDR3 loop spans 15 amino acids. CDR1 is SNHLY and CDR2 is FYNNEI in the germline V gene. Trimming left V 4 bases short and J 1 base short, with 14 bases between. CDR3 loop: CASSVSPDRSYEQYF. CDR3 in DNA: TGTGCCAGCAGTGTTTCCCCTGACAGGTCCTACGAGCAGTACTTC.

The rearrangement joins TRBV5-5 to TRBJ1-6; tentatively, D is TRBD1 (5 bases). The V and J ends lost 3 bases and 0 bases respectively, with 10 bases between them. This CDR3 comprises 16 residues. Per the germline V gene, CDR1 is SGHKS and CDR2 is YYEKEE (reference sequence). The DNA of the CDR3 is TGTGCCAGCAGCTGGGGGATGAGCTCCTATAATTCACCCCTCCACTTT. Translation gives CASSWGMSSYNSPLHF.